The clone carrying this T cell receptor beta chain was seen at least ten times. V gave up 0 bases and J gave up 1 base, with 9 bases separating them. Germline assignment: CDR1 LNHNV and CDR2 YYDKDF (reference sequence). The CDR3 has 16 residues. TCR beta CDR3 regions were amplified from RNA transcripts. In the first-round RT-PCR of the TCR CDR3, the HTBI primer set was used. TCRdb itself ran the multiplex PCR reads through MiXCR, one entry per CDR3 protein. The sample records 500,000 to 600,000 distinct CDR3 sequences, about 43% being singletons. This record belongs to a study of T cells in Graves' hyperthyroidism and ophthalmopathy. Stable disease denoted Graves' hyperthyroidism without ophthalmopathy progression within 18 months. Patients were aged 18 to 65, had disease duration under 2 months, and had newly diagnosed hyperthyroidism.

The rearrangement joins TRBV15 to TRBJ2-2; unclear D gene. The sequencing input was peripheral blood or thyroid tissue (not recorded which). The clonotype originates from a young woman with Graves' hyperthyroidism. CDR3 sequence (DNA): TGTGCCACCAGCAGAGAGGGTAGCTTGAACACCGGGGAGCTGTTTTTT. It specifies CATSREGSLNTGELFF. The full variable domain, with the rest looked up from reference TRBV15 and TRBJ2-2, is DAMVIQNPRYQVTQFGKPVTLSCSQTLNHNVMYWYQQKSSQAPKLLFHYYDKDFNNEADTPDNFQSRRPNTSFCFLDIRSPGLGDTAMYLCATSREGSLNTGELFFGEGSRLTVL.